The 9 T cell receptor beta chains below come from one sample, sequenced in a study of radiation and T cells in renal cell carcinoma. Libraries were prepared by immunoSEQ multiplex PCR; TCRdb keeps only in-frame clonotypes and omits some of them. The data hold roughly 75,000 clones, with roughly 82% observed a single time. The sample's time point: blood 2 weeks post-SBRT. Treatment specified: 15 Gy SBRT to primary tumor, nephrectomy 4 weeks later. The sequencing used blood, collected from a patient whose treatment included radiotherapy and nephrectomy. The receptors originated from a man in his fifties or sixties with renal cell carcinoma.

The rearrangement uses TRBV5-1 and TRBJ1-3; D is unclear. Germline values: CDR1 SGHRS, CDR2 YFSETQ. Trimming pared 1 base from V and 0 bases from J, leaving 11 bases between. CDR3 size: 16 residues. Written as DNA, the CDR3 is TGCGCCAGCAGCTTGCAACCGGGTGTCTCTGGAAACACCATATATTTT. It encodes CASSLQPGVSGNTIYF.

This clone occurred once. V and J are TRBV7-2 and TRBJ1-5; 10 bases are a match to TRBD1. CDR3 length: 13 amino acids. Germline V CDR1 and CDR2: SGHTA, FQGNSA. Unmatched junction bases numbered 1, after V lost 5 bases and J lost 6 bases. The CDR3 region is CASSRDRGQPQHF. The CDR3 DNA reads TGTGCCAGCAGCCGGGACAGGGGTCAGCCCCAGCATTTT.

This clone was seen a single time. A junction end diverges from the germline sequence, so it may reflect a read error. This sequence joins TRBV7-3 and TRBJ2-7, with TRBD2 matching over 8 bases. The CDR3 consists of 15 residues. The V gene's germline CDR1 is SGHTA and CDR2 FQGTGA. This chain's CDR3 is CASSSGAGVSHEQYF. The CDR3 DNA is TGTGCCAGCAGTTCCGGAGCGGGAGTCTCCCACGAGCAGTACTTC.

The chain links TRBV14 to TRBJ2-2; 8 nucleotides align to TRBD1. This CDR3 has 14 residues. V was pared by 5 bases and J by 5 bases, with 4 bases of the junction left unmatched. Germline CDR1 reads SGHDN; CDR2 reads FVKESK. CDR3 in DNA: TGTGCCAGCAGCTGGACAGGGATAACCGGGGAGCTGTTTTTT. Amino acids: CASSWTGITGELFF.

This clone has only a few counts. This chain uses TRBV2 with TRBJ1-5; D uncertain. Looked up from germline, CDR1 is SNHLY and CDR2 is FYNNEI. The CDR3 spans 17 residues. V lost 7 bases and J lost 0, with 19 bases in between. The CDR3: CASTPEETANSNQPQHF. DNA for the CDR3: TGTGCCAGCACCCCCGAGGAGACGGCAAATAGCAATCAGCCCCAGCATTTT.

The rearrangement uses TRBV6-5 and TRBJ2-7; 9 nucleotides agree with TRBD1. Trimming at V came to 4 bases and at J to 13 bases, leaving 8 bases not matched to a gene. The CDR3 runs 12 residues. Germline V lookup: CDR1 MNHEY, CDR2 SVGAGI. CDR3 DNA sequence: TGTGCCAGCAGTTTGAGCCGGGACAGGGAATACTTC. Protein sequence: CASSLSRDREYF.

The J gene is TRBJ1-1, the V gene TRBV5-8, with D hard to call. Germline CDR1 reads SGHTS; CDR2 reads YDEGEE. CDR3 length: 13 amino acids. Trimming pared 0 bases from V and 4 bases from J, leaving 7 bases between. CDR3 loop: CASSLVSATEAFF. The CDR3 region has the DNA TGTGCCAGCAGCTTGGTGTCAGCCACTGAAGCTTTCTTT.

This clone appeared a single time. The chain has TRBV7-3 and TRBJ1-1; D is unresolved. Germline loops: CDR1 SGHTA, CDR2 FQGTGA. V was clipped by 0 bases and J by 7 bases, with 9 bases between them. The CDR3 length is 13 residues. The CDR3 here is CASSLTGRGEAFF. The CDR3 DNA follows: TGTGCCAGCAGCTTAACAGGGAGAGGTGAAGCTTTCTTT.

In DNA form, the CDR3 reads TGTGCCAGCAGTCTAGCGGGAGCCGACACAGATACGCAGTATTTT. It translates to CASSLAGADTDTQYF. V and J are TRBV6-6 and TRBJ2-3; 10 bases line up with TRBD2. This CDR3 is built from 15 residues. CDR1 and CDR2 (germline): MNHNY, SVGAGI (reference sequence). V trimming: 5 bases; J trimming: 2 bases; junction bases outside the gene matches: 4.